This TCR beta chain is from a study of cytomegalovirus exposure and HLA in healthy donors. Points from the study as a whole: According to a later analysis, most TCR beta chains associated with CMV appeared HLA-restricted.

About this clone itself: The antigen is unknown.

This CDR3 region has 15 residues. Germline values: CDR1 SNHLY, CDR2 FYNNEI. V was trimmed by 6 bases and J by 7 bases, leaving 19 bases between them. PCR primers comprised 60 Vbeta and 13 Jbeta primers. This table comes from immunoSEQ multiplex PCR, and its TCRdb copy is limited to in-frame clones, with some not included. The data hold over 95,000 clones, with 70% to 85% observed a single time. This sequence was found in a woman aged 18-29 years in good health and CMV-seronegative. The V and J genes are TRBV2 and TRBJ2-1; D might be TRBD1 (6 bases). The sample taken for sequencing was PBMCs. The CDR3 loop is CASRPGQRVANEQFF. CDR3 sequence (DNA): TGTGCCAGCAGACCAGGACAGAGAGTAGCTAATGAGCAGTTCTTC.